Following are 10 T cell receptor beta chains from one sample sequenced in a study of blood T cell repertoires in COVID-19. Generated by immunoSEQ multiplex PCR, the TCRdb table keeps only in-frame clones and is missing some. This sample has about 150,000 clones, with about 90% found just once. Sequenced input: peripheral blood. The receptor set was obtained from a man older than 75 with acute or convalescent COVID-19.

V and J are TRBV10-3 and TRBJ1-2; D ambiguous. The CDR3 covers 17 residues. The V gene lost 5 bases and the J gene lost 6 bases, with 25 bases spanning the gap. Germline CDR1 and CDR2: ENHRY and SYGVKD. The CDR3 DNA sequence: TGTGCCATCAGTTACGCTTTGGGTGCTTCAGGAGGGAATGGCTACACCTTC. Its protein product is CAISYALGASGGNGYTF.

The chain has TRBV7-2 and TRBJ1-6, with D perhaps matching TRBD1 (6 bases). V was pared by 2 bases and J by 10 bases, with 18 bases between. The CDR3 length is 16 residues. CDR1 is SGHTA and CDR2 is FQGNSA in the germline V gene. The CDR3 region has the DNA TGTGCCAGCAGCTTAAGGATGCGGGCAGGGGAATCACCCCTCCACTTT. Protein product: CASSLRMRAGESPLHF.

The chain combines TRBV19 with TRBJ2-1, with TRBD1 identical over 7 bases. The junction had 9 bases not matched to a gene; V was cut back by 4 bases and J by 6 bases. The CDR3 runs 15 residues. CDR1 LNHDA and CDR2 SQIVND come from the germline V gene (reference sequence). The CDR3 region has the DNA TGTGCCAGTAGTACTATGTTTACAGGGGCCAATGAGCAGTTCTTC. Its translation: CASSTMFTGANEQFF.

A remark on this clone: Mismatch with germline at one junction end may stem from a read error. The rearrangement links TRBV19 to TRBJ2-2; a weak D match, TRBD2 (5 bases). The CDR3 is 13 residues long. From germline, CDR1 is LNHDA and CDR2 SQIVND (reference sequence). The CDR3 DNA reads TGTGCCAGTAGTAAAGGCCTCACCGGGGTGCTGTTTTTT. As protein: CASSKGLTGVLFF.

The chain recombines TRBV7-9 with TRBJ1-1; D perhaps matches TRBD1 (5 bases). In germline, CDR1 is SEHNR, CDR2 FQNEAQ (reference sequence). The CDR3 length is 16 residues. Trimming took off 1 base at V and 0 bases at J, with 12 bases between the two ends. In DNA form, the CDR3 reads TGTGCCAGCAGCTTAGATATAACAGGTATGAACACTGAAGCTTTCTTT. Its translation is CASSLDITGMNTEAFF.

The rearrangement links TRBV7-8 to TRBJ2-3; D remains ambiguous. The CDR3 extends over 16 amino acids. V lost 0 bases and J 2 bases, leaving 12 bases between the germline ends. CDR1 SGHVS and CDR2 FQNEAQ come from the germline V gene. The CDR3 spells CASSLATTRYTDTQYF. The CDR3 coding sequence is TGTGCCAGCAGCTTAGCCACGACAAGGTACACAGATACGCAGTATTTT. The full variable domain, completed using reference TRBV7-8 and TRBJ2-3, is GAGVSQSPRYKVAKRGQDVALRCDPISGHVSLFWYQQALGQGPEFLTYFQNEAQLDKSGLPSDRFFAERPEGSVSTLKIQRTQQEDSAVYLCASSLATTRYTDTQYFGPGTRLTVL.

Here the CDR3 DNA reads TGTGCCAGCAGTGAAGCTCTTGGAGGGGTTGGTGAAGCTTTCTTT. As protein: CASSEALGGVGEAFF. The rearrangement joins TRBV2 to TRBJ1-1; TRBD1 is a possible D gene (5 bases). Per the germline V gene, CDR1 is SNHLY and CDR2 is FYNNEI. Trimming stripped 0 bases from V and 7 bases from J, with 15 bases between. The CDR3 contains 15 residues.

The chain combines TRBV7-9 with TRBJ1-3; D unclear. The V gene's germline CDR1 is SEHNR and CDR2 FQNEAQ (reference sequence). This CDR3 is 16 amino acids long. V dropped 1 base and J dropped 0 bases, with 10 bases sitting between them. CDR3 protein: CASSLGAALSGNTIYF. In DNA, the CDR3 is TGTGCCAGCAGCTTAGGGGCAGCACTCTCTGGAAACACCATATATTTT.

The chain links TRBV11-2 to TRBJ2-3; TRBD2 agrees at 9 bases. Trimming cost V 5 bases and J 9 bases; bases outside gene matches: 3. The CDR3 length is 12 residues. The germline CDR1 and CDR2 sequences are SGHAT and FQNNGV. For the CDR3, the DNA is TGTGCCAGCAGCCTAGCGGGGAGCACGCAGTATTTT. As protein: CASSLAGSTQYF.

This clone was observed a few times. The chain couples TRBV19 to TRBJ1-5; D possibly corresponds to TRBD1 (6 bases). The V end was cut by 0 bases, the J end by 0 bases, with 9 bases between. Germline V lookup: CDR1 LNHDA, CDR2 SQIVND (reference sequence). CDR3 length equals 16 residues. The CDR3 sequence: CASSIDRTDSNQPQHF. CDR3 nucleotides: TGTGCCAGTAGTATAGATCGGACAGATAGCAATCAGCCCCAGCATTTT.